These 14 T cell receptor beta chains were sequenced from one sample in a study of T-cell reconstitution after alpha-beta-depleted transplantation in children. During its preparation, the TCRbeta library received unique molecular identifiers. TCRdb analysed the PCR reads with MiXCR anew, one entry per CDR3 protein. The table records around 64,000 distinct CDR3 sequences, 9.5% to 13% of them present only once. The sequenced sample was PBMCs, obtained before TCRalphabeta/CD19-depleted stem cell transplant. These receptors all stem from a boy aged 10-17 years with acute myeloid leukemia, due to receive a stem cell transplant.

In this sample, this clonotype turned up many times. The V gene is TRBV20-1, the J gene TRBJ2-3; a weak D match, TRBD2 (6 bases). V lost 0 bases, J lost 2 bases, and 9 bases lay in between. The CDR3 spans 14 residues. The germline CDR1 and CDR2 sequences are DFQATT and SNEGSKA (reference sequence). The CDR3 DNA reads as TGCAGTGCTAGAGAGAGCGGGTCCACAGATACGCAGTATTTT. Its translation: CSARESGSTDTQYF.

This clonotype has just a few counts. This chain links TRBV7-2 with TRBJ2-7; TRBD2 might be the D (5 bases). CDR3 length equals 15 residues. Germline V CDR1 and CDR2: SGHTA, FQGNSA. Trimming left V 5 bases short and J 0 bases short, with 14 bases between. Here the CDR3 DNA reads TGTGCCAGCAGCCCAGAAGGGCGGGCCTCCTACGAGCAGTACTTC. It translates to CASSPEGRASYEQYF.

This clonotype has just a few counts. V usage is TRBV18 and J usage is TRBJ2-7, with D unresolved. Germline CDR1 reads KGHSH; CDR2 reads LQKENI. This CDR3 has 15 amino acids. Trimming removed 4 bases at V and 1 base at J, with 14 bases between. Here the CDR3 reads CASSLKRDLSYEQYF. The CDR3, as DNA: TGTGCCAGCTCACTGAAAAGAGACTTATCCTACGAGCAGTACTTC.

The sample holds many counts of this clonotype. The genes are TRBV20-1 and TRBJ1-5; TRBD1 might be the D (6 bases). V was shortened by 1 base and J by 1 base, with 8 bases between the two germline ends. The CDR3 has 14 amino acids. The germline gives CDR1 DFQATT, CDR2 SNEGSKA (reference sequence). This CDR3 reads CSARGGGSNQPQHF. DNA for the CDR3: TGCAGTGCTAGAGGAGGGGGAAGCAATCAGCCCCAGCATTTT.

This clonotype has ten or more counts. J is TRBJ2-1 and V is TRBV28; D is unclear. The germline V gene encodes CDR1 MDHEN and CDR2 SYDVKM. The CDR3 consists of 12 residues. V lost 6 bases, J lost 7 bases, and 10 bases lay in between. The CDR3 protein is CASSTLRNEQFF. The CDR3 region has the DNA TGTGCCAGCAGCACCCTTCGGAATGAGCAGTTCTTC.

This clonotype was observed at least ten times. This chain joins TRBV20-1 and TRBJ1-6, with 7 bases that match TRBD1. This CDR3 has 9 amino acids. V shed 6 bases and J 16 bases; nucleotides not matched to a gene: 3. Per the germline V gene, CDR1 is DFQATT and CDR2 is SNEGSKA (reference sequence). The CDR3, as DNA: TGCAGTGCCCACAGGGGTCTCCACTTT. Its translation: CSAHRGLHF.

V and J are TRBV20-1 and TRBJ2-3, with 10 bases identical to TRBD2. The CDR3 covers 16 residues. The V segment lost 4 bases and the J segment 7 bases; nucleotides outside the gene matches: 14. The germline gives CDR1 DFQATT, CDR2 SNEGSKA (reference sequence). The CDR3 sequence is CSATKNLAGDSYTQYF. The CDR3 nucleotides read TGCAGTGCTACCAAAAATCTAGCGGGGGATTCATATACGCAGTATTTT.

The V call is TRBV6-5, the J call TRBJ2-1; D may be TRBD1 (6 bases). Germline V gene sequence: CDR1 MNHEY, CDR2 SVGAGI. The CDR3 runs to 14 residues. V shed 2 bases and J shed 8 bases, with 13 bases lying between them. The CDR3 DNA follows: TGTGCCAGCAGTTACGATACAGGGAAGGATGAGCAGTTCTTC. Encoded protein: CASSYDTGKDEQFF.

This clonotype was counted many times. V is TRBV30 and J is TRBJ2-1; D perhaps matches TRBD1 (5 bases). Between the trimmed V and J ends, which lost 3 bases and 8 bases, there was a span of 11 bases. The CDR3 spans 12 residues. Germline V gene data show CDR1 as GTSNPN and CDR2 as SVGIG (reference sequence). CDR3 nucleotides: TGTGCCTGGAGCCAGACCAGGGATGAGCAGTTCTTC. It yields the protein CAWSQTRDEQFF.

Many counts were recorded for this clonotype. CDR3 sequence (DNA): TGTGCCAGCAGCTTAGTGCCTCAGGGTTCCAACGTCCTGACTTTC. This encodes CASSLVPQGSNVLTF. V and J are TRBV7-9 and TRBJ2-6; a possible D gene is TRBD1 (5 bases). V lost 1 base to trimming and J lost 8 bases, with 12 bases between them. The germline gives CDR1 SEHNR, CDR2 FQNEAQ (reference sequence). The CDR3 consists of 15 residues.

This clonotype appeared many times. The V gene is TRBV12-3 or TRBV12-4, the J gene TRBJ1-1; 7 bases are a match to TRBD1. The junction had 11 bases not matched to a gene; V was cut back by 7 bases and J by 6 bases. CDR3 length: 14 residues. CDR3 sequence (DNA): TGTGCCAGCACCCGAGGGGGACAGATCCCTGAAGCTTTCTTT. Translating it yields CASTRGGQIPEAFF.

At least ten counts were recorded for this clonotype. The chain couples TRBV6-2 or TRBV6-3 to TRBJ2-4, with 10 nucleotides matching TRBD2. Germline CDR1 reads MNHEY; CDR2 reads SVGEGT. Germline trimming cut 6 bases from V and 8 bases from J; bases unmatched to any gene: 7. The CDR3 spans 14 residues. CDR3 amino acids: CASRRAGGRDIQYF. CDR3 DNA: TGTGCCAGCAGGAGAGCGGGAGGGAGGGACATTCAGTACTTC.

This clonotype occurred many times. The chain uses TRBV27 and TRBJ2-1; TRBD2 agrees at 15 bases. This CDR3 region has 15 residues. Germline V CDR1 and CDR2: MNHEY, SMNVEV (reference sequence). V lost 5 bases and J lost 7; bases outside the gene matches: 3. The CDR3 sequence is CASSLGTSGRNEQFF. The DNA for the CDR3 is TGTGCCAGCAGTCTCGGGACTAGCGGGAGGAATGAGCAGTTCTTC.

This clonotype occurred many times. V gene TRBV5-1 combines with J gene TRBJ2-7, with TRBD2 matching over 10 bases. Looked up from germline, CDR1 is SGHRS and CDR2 is YFSETQ. The trim removed 3 bases at V and 4 bases at J, leaving 4 bases unmatched. The CDR3 loop spans 14 amino acids. The CDR3 sequence: CASSSTSGTYEQYF. The CDR3 DNA is TGCGCCAGCAGCTCCACTAGCGGGACTTACGAGCAGTACTTC.